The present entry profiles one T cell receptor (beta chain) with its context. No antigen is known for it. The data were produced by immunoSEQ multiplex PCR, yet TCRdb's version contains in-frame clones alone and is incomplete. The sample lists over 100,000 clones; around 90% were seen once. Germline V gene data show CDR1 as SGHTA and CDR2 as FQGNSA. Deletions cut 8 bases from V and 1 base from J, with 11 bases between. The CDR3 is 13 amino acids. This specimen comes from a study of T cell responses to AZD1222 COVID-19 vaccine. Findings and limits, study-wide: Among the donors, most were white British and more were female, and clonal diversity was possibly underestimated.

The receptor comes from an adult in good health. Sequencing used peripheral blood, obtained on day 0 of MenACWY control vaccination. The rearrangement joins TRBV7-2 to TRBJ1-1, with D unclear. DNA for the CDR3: TGTGCCAGCCGCCAGCCTTCGAACACTGAAGCTTTCTTT. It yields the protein CASRQPSNTEAFF.